This entry features one T cell receptor beta chain sequence. Its antigen is not identified. Sequenced by immunoSEQ multiplex PCR; TCRdb stores in-frame clones only, minus some. The sample yields 1.4 million or so clones, around 98.5% seen once. This sample is drawn from a study of shared clonotypes between healthy human individuals. Study findings and constraints: A small donor pool kept down the genetic and exposure-history diversity that was represented.

Looked up from germline, CDR1 is LGHNA and CDR2 is YSLEER. The CDR3 loop spans 13 amino acids. Trimming cost V 3 bases and J 6 bases; bases outside gene matches: 3. The sample was naive CD4+ T cells sorted from blood. Subset specified: CD45RA+ positively selected. The chain uses TRBV4-3 and TRBJ2-3; 7 bases fit TRBD2. The origin of this receptor is a man younger than 45 in good health. Here the CDR3 DNA reads TGCGCCAGCAGCCATTTACTAGCGGATACGCAGTATTTT. Amino acids: CASSHLLADTQYF.